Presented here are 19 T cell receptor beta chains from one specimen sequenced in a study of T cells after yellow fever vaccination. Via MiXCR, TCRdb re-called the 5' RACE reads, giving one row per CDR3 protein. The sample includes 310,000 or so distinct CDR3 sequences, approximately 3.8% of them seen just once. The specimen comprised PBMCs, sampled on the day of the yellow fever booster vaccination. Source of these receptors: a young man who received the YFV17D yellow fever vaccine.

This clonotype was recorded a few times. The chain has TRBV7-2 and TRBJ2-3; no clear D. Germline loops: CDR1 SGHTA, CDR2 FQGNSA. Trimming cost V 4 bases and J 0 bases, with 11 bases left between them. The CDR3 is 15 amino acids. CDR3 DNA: TGTGCCAGCAGCTCATCCCGACGAAGCACAGATACGCAGTATTTT. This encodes CASSSSRRSTDTQYF. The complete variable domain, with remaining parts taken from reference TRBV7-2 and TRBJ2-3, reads GAGVSQSPSNKVTEKGKDVELRCDPISGHTALYWYRQSLGQGLEFLIYFQGNSAPDKSGLPSDRFSAERTGGSVSTLTIQRTQQEDSAVYLCASSSSRRSTDTQYFGPGTRLTVL.

For the CDR3, the DNA is TGTGCCAGCAGTACGAGTGGATTTAATGAAAAACTGTTTTTT. This codes for CASSTSGFNEKLFF. V and J are TRBV27 and TRBJ1-4; D is ambiguous. CDR1 is MNHEY, CDR2 SMNVEV, per germline (reference sequence). The CDR3 covers 14 residues. Trimming took off 5 bases at V and 4 bases at J, with 11 bases between the two ends.

CDR3 coding DNA: TGTGCCAGCAGCTCAAATTGGGGGGGACAGGGTTCTCACGAGCAGTACTTC. Translated, it gives CASSSNWGGQGSHEQYF. The chain combines TRBV7-8 with TRBJ2-7; 9 bases are a match to TRBD1. CDR3 length: 17 amino acids. V dropped 4 bases and J dropped 5; count of bases not matched to a gene: 15. Per the germline V gene, CDR1 is SGHVS and CDR2 is FQNEAQ.

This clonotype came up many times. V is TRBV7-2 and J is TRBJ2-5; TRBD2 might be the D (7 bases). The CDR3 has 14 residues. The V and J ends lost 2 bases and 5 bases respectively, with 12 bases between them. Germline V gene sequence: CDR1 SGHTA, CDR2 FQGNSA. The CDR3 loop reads CASSLNGGPETQYF. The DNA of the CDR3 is TGTGCCAGCAGCTTAAACGGGGGGCCTGAGACCCAGTACTTC.

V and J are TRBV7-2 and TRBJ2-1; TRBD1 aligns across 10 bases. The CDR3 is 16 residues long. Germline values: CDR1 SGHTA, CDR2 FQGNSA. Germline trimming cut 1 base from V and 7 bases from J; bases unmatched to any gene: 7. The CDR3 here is CASSLGSGTGENEQFF. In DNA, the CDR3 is TGTGCCAGCAGCTTAGGCTCCGGGACAGGGGAAAATGAGCAGTTCTTC.

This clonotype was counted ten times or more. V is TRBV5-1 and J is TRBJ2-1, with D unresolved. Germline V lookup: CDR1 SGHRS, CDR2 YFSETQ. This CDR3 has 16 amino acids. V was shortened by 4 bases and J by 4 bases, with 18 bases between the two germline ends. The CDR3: CASSTIRRPFYNEQFF. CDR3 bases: TGCGCCAGCAGCACCATTAGACGTCCCTTTTACAATGAGCAGTTCTTC.

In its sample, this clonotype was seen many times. This chain's CDR3 is CASGLRAGNEKLFF. In DNA, the CDR3 is TGCGCCAGCGGCCTCCGGGCAGGGAATGAAAAACTGTTTTTT. The V and J genes are TRBV5-1 and TRBJ1-4, with D tentatively TRBD1 (5 bases). V was cut by 7 bases and J by 5 bases, with 15 bases left in between. There are 14 residues in the CDR3. Per germline, CDR1 SGHRS and CDR2 YFSETQ. Full variable domain (remainder filled in from reference TRBV5-1 and TRBJ1-4): KAGVTQTPRYLIKTRGQQVTLSCSPISGHRSVSWYQQTPGQGLQFLFEYFSETQRNKGNFPGRFSGRQFSNSRSEMNVSTLELGDSALYLCASGLRAGNEKLFFGSGTQLSVL.

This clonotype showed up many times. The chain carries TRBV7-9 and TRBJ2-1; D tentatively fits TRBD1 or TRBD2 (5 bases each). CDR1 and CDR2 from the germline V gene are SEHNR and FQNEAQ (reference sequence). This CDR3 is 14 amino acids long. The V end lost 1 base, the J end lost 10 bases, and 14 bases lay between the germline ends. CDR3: CASSLVSGGGEQFF. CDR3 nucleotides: TGTGCCAGCAGCTTAGTTTCTGGGGGTGGCGAGCAGTTCTTC.

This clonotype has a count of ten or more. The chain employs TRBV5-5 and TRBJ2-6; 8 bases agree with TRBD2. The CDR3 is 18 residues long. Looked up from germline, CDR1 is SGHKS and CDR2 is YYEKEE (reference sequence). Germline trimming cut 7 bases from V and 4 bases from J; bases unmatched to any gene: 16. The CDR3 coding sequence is TGTGCCAGCTTGGAGTGGCGGGGGGCCTCCACGGGGGCCAACGTCCTGACTTTC. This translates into CASLEWRGASTGANVLTF.

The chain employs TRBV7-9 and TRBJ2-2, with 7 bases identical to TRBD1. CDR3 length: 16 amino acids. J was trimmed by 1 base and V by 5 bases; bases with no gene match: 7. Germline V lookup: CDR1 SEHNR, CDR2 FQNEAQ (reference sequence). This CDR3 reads CASSHPRQGNTGELFF. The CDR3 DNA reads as TGTGCCAGCAGCCACCCACGACAGGGGAACACCGGGGAGCTGTTTTTT. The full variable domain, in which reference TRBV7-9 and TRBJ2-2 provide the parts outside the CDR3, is DTGVSQNPRHKITKRGQNVTFRCDPISEHNRLYWYRQTLGQGPEFLTYFQNEAQLEKSRLLSDRFSAERPKGSFSTLEIQRTEQGDSAMYLCASSHPRQGNTGELFFGEGSRLTVL.

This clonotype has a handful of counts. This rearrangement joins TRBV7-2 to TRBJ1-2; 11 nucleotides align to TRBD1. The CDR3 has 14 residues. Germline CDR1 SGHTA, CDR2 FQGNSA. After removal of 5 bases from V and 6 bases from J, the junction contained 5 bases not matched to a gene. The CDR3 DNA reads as TGTGCCAGCAGCGTGGGACAGGGGGAGAATGGCTACACCTTC. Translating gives CASSVGQGENGYTF. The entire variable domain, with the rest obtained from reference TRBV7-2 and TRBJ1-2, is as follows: GAGVSQSPSNKVTEKGKDVELRCDPISGHTALYWYRQSLGQGLEFLIYFQGNSAPDKSGLPSDRFSAERTGGSVSTLTIQRTQQEDSAVYLCASSVGQGENGYTFGSGTRLTVV.

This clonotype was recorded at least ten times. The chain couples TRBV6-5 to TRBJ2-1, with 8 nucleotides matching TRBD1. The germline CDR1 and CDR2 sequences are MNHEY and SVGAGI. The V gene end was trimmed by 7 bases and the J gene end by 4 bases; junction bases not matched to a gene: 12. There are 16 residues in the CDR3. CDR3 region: CASTPTGQGTYNEQFF. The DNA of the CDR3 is TGTGCCAGCACACCAACCGGACAGGGAACTTACAATGAGCAGTTCTTC.

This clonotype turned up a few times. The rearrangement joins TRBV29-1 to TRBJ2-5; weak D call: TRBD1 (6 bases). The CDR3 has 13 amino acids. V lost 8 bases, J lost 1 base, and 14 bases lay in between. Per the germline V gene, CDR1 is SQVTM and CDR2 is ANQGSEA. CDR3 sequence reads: CSISRQVQETQYF. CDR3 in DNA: TGCAGCATATCCAGACAGGTCCAAGAGACCCAGTACTTC.

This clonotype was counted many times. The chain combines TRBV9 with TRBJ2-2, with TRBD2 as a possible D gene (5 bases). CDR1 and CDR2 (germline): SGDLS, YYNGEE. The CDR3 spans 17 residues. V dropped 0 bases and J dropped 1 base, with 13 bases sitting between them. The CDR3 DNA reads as TGTGCCAGCAGCGTAGCTGGGTGGAGCGGGAACACCGGGGAGCTGTTTTTT. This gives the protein CASSVAGWSGNTGELFF.

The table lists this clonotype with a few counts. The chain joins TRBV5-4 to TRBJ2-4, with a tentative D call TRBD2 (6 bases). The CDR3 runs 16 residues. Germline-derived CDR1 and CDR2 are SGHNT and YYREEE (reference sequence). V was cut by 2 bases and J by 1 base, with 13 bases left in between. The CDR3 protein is CASSFGTGGAKNIQYF. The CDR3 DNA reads TGTGCCAGCAGCTTTGGGACTGGGGGGGCCAAAAACATTCAGTACTTC. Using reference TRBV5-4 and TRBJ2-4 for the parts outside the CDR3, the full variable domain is ETGVTQSPTHLIKTRGQQVTLRCSSQSGHNTVSWYQQALGQGPQFIFQYYREEENGRGNFPPRFSGLQFPNYSSELNVNALELDDSALYLCASSFGTGGAKNIQYFGAGTRLSVL.

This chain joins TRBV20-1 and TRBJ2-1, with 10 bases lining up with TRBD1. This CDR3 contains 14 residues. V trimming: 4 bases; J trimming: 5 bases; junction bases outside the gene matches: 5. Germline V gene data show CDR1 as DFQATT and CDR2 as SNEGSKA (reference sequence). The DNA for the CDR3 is TGCAGTGCTATAGGGACAGGGGAACACAATGAGCAGTTCTTC. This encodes CSAIGTGEHNEQFF.

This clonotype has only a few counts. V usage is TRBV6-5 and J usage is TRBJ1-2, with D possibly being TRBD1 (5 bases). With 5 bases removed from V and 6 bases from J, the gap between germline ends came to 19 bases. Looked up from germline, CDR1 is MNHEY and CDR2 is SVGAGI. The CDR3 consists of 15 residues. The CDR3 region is CASSNARVRGHGYTF. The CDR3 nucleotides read TGTGCCAGCAGTAACGCGAGGGTTAGGGGACATGGCTACACCTTC.

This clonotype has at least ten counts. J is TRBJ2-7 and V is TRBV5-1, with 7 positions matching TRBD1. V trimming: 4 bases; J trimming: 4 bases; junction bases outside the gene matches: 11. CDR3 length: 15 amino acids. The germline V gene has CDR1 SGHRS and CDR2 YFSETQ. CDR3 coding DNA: TGCGCCAGCAGCCCGTGGGACAGCTCCTCTTACGAGCAGTACTTC. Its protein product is CASSPWDSSSYEQYF. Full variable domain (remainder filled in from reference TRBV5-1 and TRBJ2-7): KAGVTQTPRYLIKTRGQQVTLSCSPISGHRSVSWYQQTPGQGLQFLFEYFSETQRNKGNFPGRFSGRQFSNSRSEMNVSTLELGDSALYLCASSPWDSSSYEQYFGPGTRLTVT.

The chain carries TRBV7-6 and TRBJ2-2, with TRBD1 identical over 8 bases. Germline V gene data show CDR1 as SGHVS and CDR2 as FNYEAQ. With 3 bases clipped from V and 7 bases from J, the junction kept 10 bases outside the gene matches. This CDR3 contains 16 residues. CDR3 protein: CASSLNQGAQVGELFF. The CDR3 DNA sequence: TGTGCCAGCAGCTTGAATCAGGGGGCGCAGGTCGGGGAGCTGTTTTTT.